Following are 15 T cell receptor beta chains from one sample sequenced in a study of blood T cells in healthy people across ages. The second PCR ran roughly 6 to 11 cycles with a sample-barcoded 5' primer and J-beta primers. TCRdb ran MiXCR on the 5' RACE reads and lists one entry per CDR3 protein. The table lists about 1 million distinct CDR3 sequences, around 43% of them singletons, with around 18% in the top ten. Sequencing was performed on blood. Source of these receptors: an older woman in good health.

The chain couples TRBV6-6 to TRBJ2-3; D is possibly TRBD1 or TRBD2 (7 bases each). The CDR3 has 16 amino acids. V shed 6 bases and J shed 4 bases, with 20 bases lying between them. The V gene's germline CDR1 is MNHNY and CDR2 SVGAGI (reference sequence). The CDR3 loop reads CASRDQQGRGSDTQYF. The CDR3 DNA follows: TGTGCCAGCAGGGACCAACAGGGGAGGGGTTCAGATACGCAGTATTTT.

The CDR3 spells CSALTESYEKLFF. CDR3 DNA: TGCAGTGCTCTCACAGAAAGTTATGAAAAACTGTTTTTT. The V call is TRBV20-1, the J call TRBJ1-4; D remains ambiguous. Germline CDR1 DFQATT, CDR2 SNEGSKA (reference sequence). The CDR3 has 13 amino acids. Trimming cost V 5 bases and J 6 bases, with 13 bases left between them.

This clonotype has a handful of counts. The CDR3 protein is CASTGSGNEKLFF. The CDR3 DNA reads TGTGCCAGCACGGGCAGCGGTAATGAAAAACTGTTTTTT. The V gene is TRBV5-5, the J gene TRBJ1-4, with D uncertain. Deletions cut 6 bases from V and 4 bases from J, with 10 bases between. Per germline, CDR1 SGHKS and CDR2 YYEKEE (reference sequence). This CDR3 has 13 amino acids.

V and J are TRBV4-1 and TRBJ2-5, with 11 bases lining up with TRBD1. TRBJ2-7 matches the DNA end more closely, so the J call is doubtful. The CDR3 runs 15 residues. Looked up from germline, CDR1 is MGHRA and CDR2 is YSYEKL. The CDR3 protein is CASSHGQGAGGEQYF. The CDR3 DNA reads TGCGCCAGCAGCCATGGACAGGGGGCTGGGGGCGAGCAGTACTTC.

This clonotype turned up a few times. V gene TRBV7-9 combines with J gene TRBJ1-1, with 7 bases fitting TRBD1. The CDR3 length is 12 residues. CDR1 and CDR2 (germline): SEHNR, FQNEAQ (reference sequence). The junction had 4 bases not matched to a gene; V was cut back by 8 bases and J by 4 bases. The CDR3, as DNA: TGTGCCAGCGAGGGGGCGGGCACTGAAGCTTTCTTT. Its protein product is CASEGAGTEAFF.

The chain has TRBV4-2 and TRBJ2-7; TRBD2 is a possible D gene (6 bases). The germline V gene has CDR1 LGHNA and CDR2 YNFKEQ. With 3 bases removed from V and 1 base from J, the gap between germline ends came to 16 bases. The CDR3 consists of 16 residues. CDR3 nucleotides: TGTGCCAGCAGCCAGGGGACTGGATATAGGTCCTACGAGCAGTACTTC. The encoded protein is CASSQGTGYRSYEQYF.

This clonotype was found a few times. This rearrangement joins TRBV6-5 to TRBJ2-3, with 9 positions matching TRBD2. This CDR3 has 19 residues. The junction had 12 bases not matched to a gene; V was cut back by 0 bases and J by 2 bases. The germline CDR1 and CDR2 sequences are MNHEY and SVGAGI. CDR3 amino acids: CASSYSRAGGPNPTDTQYF. The CDR3 DNA reads TGTGCCAGCAGTTACTCGAGGGCGGGAGGGCCGAATCCCACAGATACGCAGTATTTT.

The rearrangement links TRBV25-1 to TRBJ1-2, with D uncertain. This CDR3 has 11 amino acids. Looked up from germline, CDR1 is MGHDK and CDR2 is SYGVNS. V shed 7 bases and J shed 5 bases, with 8 bases lying between them. CDR3 residues: CASMARYGYTF. The CDR3 bases are TGTGCCAGCATGGCGAGGTATGGCTACACCTTC.

This clonotype was seen a single time. The chain is built from TRBV9 and TRBJ2-7, with 8 bases fitting TRBD1. V was clipped by 3 bases and J by 5 bases; unmatched bases: 10. Per germline, CDR1 SGDLS and CDR2 YYNGEE. The CDR3 contains 15 residues. The CDR3 DNA sequence: TGTGCCAGCAGCGAGGGACAGGAGGTCTTCCACGAGCAGTACTTC. This translates into CASSEGQEVFHEQYF. The variable domain in full, completed from reference TRBV9 and TRBJ2-7, reads DSGVTQTPKHLITATGQRVTLRCSPRSGDLSVYWYQQSLDQGLQFLIQYYNGEERAKGNILERFSAQQFPDLHSELNLSSLELGDSALYFCASSEGQEVFHEQYFGPGTRLTVT.

This clonotype was recorded a few times. The chain carries TRBV20-1 and TRBJ2-1; D gene ambiguous. CDR3 length equals 13 residues. The V gene lost 6 bases and the J gene lost 7 bases, with 16 bases spanning the gap. CDR1 is DFQATT, CDR2 SNEGSKA, per germline (reference sequence). The CDR3 spells CSARALRANEQFF. The CDR3 bases are TGCAGTGCCCGTGCCCTTAGGGCGAATGAGCAGTTCTTC.

The chain couples TRBV5-1 to TRBJ2-2, with 8 bases fitting TRBD1. Germline CDR1 reads SGHRS; CDR2 reads YFSETQ. The CDR3 is made up of 13 amino acids. Losses at the gene ends were 10 bases for V and 1 base for J; bases not matched to a gene: 3. The CDR3 nucleotides read TGCGCCGGCGGGACAGGGAACACCGGGGAGCTGTTTTTT. This sequence encodes CAGGTGNTGELFF.

This chain connects TRBV7-9 to TRBJ2-7, with 10 bases matching TRBD2. The V gene end was trimmed by 5 bases and the J gene end by 3 bases; junction bases not matched to a gene: 13. Germline CDR1 SEHNR, CDR2 FQNEAQ (reference sequence). This CDR3 is 17 amino acids long. CDR3 sequence reads: CASSPIRLAGVVYEQYF. CDR3 coding DNA: TGTGCCAGCAGCCCAATCCGGCTAGCGGGAGTAGTCTACGAGCAGTACTTC.

In its sample, this clonotype was seen once. DNA of the CDR3: TGCAGCGTTGTAATACCCCCGGGAAATGAGCAGTTCTTC. Its translation: CSVVIPPGNEQFF. This rearrangement joins TRBV29-1 to TRBJ2-1; D is possibly TRBD2 (5 bases). Germline CDR1 is SQVTM and CDR2 is ANQGSEA. There are 13 residues in the CDR3. V lost 4 bases to trimming and J lost 7 bases, with 14 bases between them.

Of note for this clonotype: This may come from a read error, since a much larger clone is one base off. The rearrangement joins TRBV28 to TRBJ2-1; D perhaps matches TRBD2 (8 bases). The J call may be mistaken, given a closer DNA end match to TRBJ2-7. CDR3 size: 20 residues. Germline CDR1 is MDHEN and CDR2 is SYDVKM. The CDR3 DNA reads TGTGCCAGCAGACCGAGAGGGGGCCCAAGGACGGGAGGGCCCGACAATGAGCAGTACTTC. It is translated as CASRPRGGPRTGGPDNEQYF.

The chain is built from TRBV20-1 and TRBJ1-2; no clear D gene. This CDR3 comprises 16 residues. The germline CDR1 and CDR2 sequences are DFQATT and SNEGSKA (reference sequence). The ends were cut back, 0 bases at V and 0 bases at J, with 14 bases in the middle. The CDR3 loop reads CSARDIQLPTNYGYTF. The CDR3 coding sequence is TGCAGTGCTAGAGATATTCAGCTTCCCACTAACTATGGCTACACCTTC.